The 23 T cell receptor beta chains below all came from one sample that was sequenced in a study of blood T cell repertoires in COVID-19. The data were produced by immunoSEQ multiplex PCR, yet TCRdb's version contains in-frame clones alone and is incomplete. The sample carries 49,000 or so clones, approximately 88% recorded once. The sequenced sample was peripheral blood. These receptors originate from a middle-aged man with acute or convalescent COVID-19.

This clone was counted a few times. The rearrangement links TRBV5-1 to TRBJ2-1, with D perhaps TRBD2 (6 bases). V lost 0 bases to trimming and J lost 9 bases, with 13 bases between them. The CDR3 has 14 residues. Germline values: CDR1 SGHRS, CDR2 YFSETQ. The CDR3 bases are TGCGCCAGCAGCTTGGAGTTAGCGGTCGGTGAGCAGTTCTTC. Translating gives CASSLELAVGEQFF.

The gene calls are TRBV10-3 and TRBJ2-7, with 9 nucleotides matching TRBD2. Germline CDR1 is ENHRY and CDR2 is SYGVKD. J lost 4 bases, V lost 2 bases, and 6 bases had no gene match. This CDR3 has 15 amino acids. The CDR3 nucleotides read TGTGCCATCAGTGAGAACCAGCGGGAGGCATACGAGCAGTACTTC. Translation gives CAISENQREAYEQYF.

This chain joins TRBV18 and TRBJ2-7, with D maybe TRBD1 (5 bases). The germline gives CDR1 KGHSH, CDR2 LQKENI. CDR3 size: 14 residues. V dropped 7 bases and J dropped 6 bases, with 19 bases sitting between them. This CDR3 reads CASLPSGRASEQYF. CDR3 nucleotide sequence: TGTGCCAGCTTACCTTCGGGCAGGGCGAGCGAGCAGTACTTC.

V is TRBV7-2 and J is TRBJ1-6; no clear D gene. V gave up 4 bases and J gave up 5 bases, with 6 bases separating them. Germline CDR1 and CDR2: SGHTA and FQGNSA. The CDR3 contains 13 residues. The CDR3 coding sequence is TGTGCCAGCAGCTGGAGGAATAATTCACCCCTCCACTTT. Translating gives CASSWRNNSPLHF.

The gene calls are TRBV18 and TRBJ2-5; 9 positions agree with TRBD1. J lost 5 bases, V lost 6 bases, and 10 bases had no gene match. Germline V gene sequence: CDR1 KGHSH, CDR2 LQKENI. The CDR3 loop spans 15 amino acids. CDR3 in DNA: TGTGCCAGCTCTAGACAGGGGGTCATGGAGGAGACCCAGTACTTC. Protein product: CASSRQGVMEETQYF.

The chain links TRBV3-1 (or the pseudogene TRBV3-2) to TRBJ1-2, with D possibly being TRBD1 (6 bases). Germline V CDR1 and CDR2: LGHDT, YNNKEL (reference sequence). The CDR3 spans 15 residues. V lost 4 bases to trimming and J lost 6 bases, with 18 bases between them. CDR3 protein: CASSPEGRGLNGYTF. The CDR3 DNA sequence: TGTGCCAGCAGCCCAGAGGGCAGGGGTCTGAATGGCTACACCTTC.

This clone was detected only once. V is TRBV28 and J is TRBJ1-2; D possibly corresponds to TRBD1 (6 bases). The CDR3 covers 15 residues. Per germline, CDR1 MDHEN and CDR2 SYDVKM. Trimming stripped 5 bases from V and 2 bases from J, with 15 bases between. The CDR3 bases are TGTGCCAGCAGTCCGGGGAACAGGGACAACTATGGCTACACCTTC. This codes for CASSPGNRDNYGYTF.

The chain carries TRBV12-3 or TRBV12-4 and TRBJ2-5; TRBD1 matches at 8 bases. The CDR3 extends over 13 amino acids. The junction had 9 bases not matched to a gene; V was cut back by 10 bases and J by 5 bases. The CDR3 DNA reads TGTGCCACCGGAGACAGGGGATGGGAGACCCAGTACTTC. Its protein is CATGDRGWETQYF.

V usage is TRBV12-3 or TRBV12-4 and J usage is TRBJ2-5; no clear D gene. With 4 bases removed from V and 5 bases from J, the gap between germline ends came to 5 bases. The CDR3 runs 11 residues. The CDR3 nucleotides read TGTGCCAGCAGTTCCCATGAGACCCAGTACTTC. Its protein product is CASSSHETQYF.

The chain joins TRBV28 to TRBJ1-5, with D maybe TRBD1 (5 bases). Per the germline V gene, CDR1 is MDHEN and CDR2 is SYDVKM. Trimming shortened V by 7 bases and J by 7 bases, and 14 bases separated the two germline ends. CDR3 length: 13 amino acids. DNA for the CDR3: TGTGCCAGCATTCCCGGGGGGGGGCAGCCCCAGCATTTT. Translation gives CASIPGGGQPQHF. Combining the CDR3 with reference TRBV28 and TRBJ1-5 gives the whole variable domain DVKVTQSSRYLVKRTGEKVFLECVQDMDHENMFWYRQDPGLGLRLIYFSYDVKMKEKGDIPEGYSVSREKKERFSLILESASTNQTSMYLCASIPGGGQPQHFGDGTRLSIL.

V gene TRBV4-1 combines with J gene TRBJ2-2; D remains unclear. CDR3 length equals 13 residues. The V end lost 1 base, the J end lost 7 bases, and 7 bases lay between the germline ends. Looked up from germline, CDR1 is MGHRA and CDR2 is YSYEKL. The CDR3 DNA reads as TGCGCCAGCAGCCAAGGCCTAGGCGGGGAGCTGTTTTTT. Translated, it gives CASSQGLGGELFF.

The rearrangement uses TRBV7-3 and TRBJ2-1; 7 nucleotides match TRBD2. The CDR3 is made up of 14 amino acids. CDR1 is SGHTA and CDR2 is FQGTGA in the germline V gene. Unmatched junction bases numbered 10, after V lost 5 bases and J lost 9 bases. This CDR3 is CASSHVAGSSEQFF. In DNA form, the CDR3 reads TGTGCCAGCAGCCACGTAGCGGGTTCGTCTGAGCAGTTCTTC.

The rearrangement uses TRBV6-6 and TRBJ1-2; TRBD1 aligns across 11 bases. CDR1 MNHNY and CDR2 SVGAGI come from the germline V gene (reference sequence). With 2 bases clipped from V and 10 bases from J, the junction kept 6 bases outside the gene matches. The CDR3 contains 14 residues. CDR3 coding DNA: TGTGCCAGCAGTTACCTGGGACAGGGGGGTAACTACACCTTC. Protein sequence: CASSYLGQGGNYTF.

The rearrangement joins TRBV7-9 to TRBJ1-5, with D perhaps matching TRBD1 (6 bases). Germline V gene sequence: CDR1 SEHNR, CDR2 FQNEAQ (reference sequence). V dropped 1 base and J dropped 7 bases, with 11 bases sitting between them. The CDR3 runs to 14 residues. In DNA form, the CDR3 reads TGTGCCAGCAGCTTAGGTGCAGGGGAGCAGCCCCAGCATTTT. Protein: CASSLGAGEQPQHF.

V usage is TRBV10-3 and J usage is TRBJ2-2; TRBD1 agrees at 8 bases. Germline V gene data show CDR1 as ENHRY and CDR2 as SYGVKD. The V and J ends lost 3 bases and 7 bases, in that order; junction bases with no gene match: 7. The CDR3 runs to 15 residues. The CDR3 region has the DNA TGTGCCATCAGTGACCAGGACAGGGCCGGCGGGGAGCTGTTTTTT. Amino acid sequence: CAISDQDRAGGELFF.

This clone was recorded a few times. The V and J genes are TRBV7-9 and TRBJ2-5; 10 bases map to TRBD2. CDR3 length: 18 amino acids. Unmatched junction bases numbered 13, after V lost 6 bases and J lost 0 bases. Looked up from germline, CDR1 is SEHNR and CDR2 is FQNEAQ (reference sequence). CDR3 sequence (DNA): TGTGCCAGCAGGCTTAGCGGGGGGTCGACTTTGTACCAAGAGACCCAGTACTTC. Translating it yields CASRLSGGSTLYQETQYF.

The chain carries TRBV11-2 and TRBJ2-5; 9 bases line up with TRBD1. CDR1 is SGHAT and CDR2 is FQNNGV in the germline V gene. This CDR3 comprises 15 residues. V gave up 4 bases and J gave up 5 bases; unmatched junction bases: 8. The CDR3 DNA follows: TGTGCCAGCAGCTCAGCCACAGGGGGCGGGGAGACCCAGTACTTC. Translated, it gives CASSSATGGGETQYF. Full variable domain (missing parts from reference TRBV11-2 and TRBJ2-5): EAGVAQSPRYKIIEKRQSVAFWCNPISGHATLYWYQQILGQGPKLLIQFQNNGVVDDSQLPKDRFSAERLKGVDSTLKIQPAKLEDSAVYLCASSSATGGGETQYFGPGTRLLVL.

The rearrangement joins TRBV2 to TRBJ2-1; 14 bases map to TRBD2. Germline CDR1 reads SNHLY; CDR2 reads FYNNEI. V dropped 6 bases and J dropped 6; count of bases not matched to a gene: 1. CDR3 size: 14 residues. The CDR3 is CASRGLAGGNEQFF. The CDR3 DNA reads TGTGCCAGCAGAGGACTAGCGGGGGGCAATGAGCAGTTCTTC.

The V call is TRBV19, the J call TRBJ2-2; 15 bases align to TRBD2. The V segment lost 7 bases and the J segment 6 bases; nucleotides outside the gene matches: 15. Per the germline V gene, CDR1 is LNHDA and CDR2 is SQIVND (reference sequence). The CDR3 runs to 19 residues. In DNA form, the CDR3 reads TGTGCCAGTACCCATGAGGGACTAGCGGGGGGATCGGGGGCCGGGGAGCTGTTTTTT. Translated: CASTHEGLAGGSGAGELFF.

The V gene is TRBV5-6, the J gene TRBJ1-1; tentatively, D is TRBD1 (5 bases). This CDR3 has 13 residues. V was trimmed by 4 bases and J by 0 bases, leaving 7 bases between them. Germline CDR1 and CDR2: SGHDT and YYEEEE. The CDR3 here is CASSAGVNTEAFF. CDR3 sequence (DNA): TGTGCCAGCAGCGCGGGGGTGAACACTGAAGCTTTCTTT.

This clone was picked up one time. This sequence joins TRBV5-8 and TRBJ2-1; 7 positions agree with TRBD1. From germline, CDR1 is SGHTS and CDR2 YDEGEE. After removal of 5 bases from V and 2 bases from J, the junction contained 7 bases not matched to a gene. The CDR3 sequence is 15 residues long. The CDR3, as DNA: TGTGCCAGCAGGGGGGACAGCCTCACCTACAATGAGCAGTTCTTC. This gives the protein CASRGDSLTYNEQFF.

The chain recombines TRBV30 with TRBJ1-1, with D possibly being TRBD1 (5 bases). Between the trimmed V and J ends, which lost 1 base and 0 bases, there was a span of 6 bases. The CDR3 totals 13 residues. Germline V gives CDR1 GTSNPN, CDR2 SVGIG (reference sequence). The CDR3 is CAWSEQVNTEAFF. CDR3 DNA sequence: TGTGCCTGGAGTGAACAGGTGAACACTGAAGCTTTCTTT.

This clone was found a few times. The chain combines TRBV18 with TRBJ2-7; a possible D gene is TRBD2 (5 bases). Germline lookup yields CDR1 KGHSH and CDR2 LQKENI. The V and J ends lost 3 bases and 4 bases respectively, with 13 bases between them. The CDR3 sequence is 14 residues long. CDR3 in amino acids: CASSPSGLSYEQYF. The CDR3 nucleotides read TGTGCCAGCTCACCTAGTGGACTTAGTTACGAGCAGTACTTC.